The 5 T cell receptor beta chains presented below share a single source sample, sequenced in a study of shared clonotypes between healthy human individuals. Libraries were prepared by immunoSEQ multiplex PCR; TCRdb keeps only in-frame clonotypes and omits some of them. Here the sample spans about 1 million clones, approximately 70% being singletons. The sample was memory CD4+ T cells sorted from blood. Subset: CD45RA-negative fraction. Receptors originate from a man aged 18 to 29 in good health.

This clone was found a few times. The rearrangement uses TRBV19 and TRBJ1-1; tentatively, D is TRBD1 (6 bases). Per the germline V gene, CDR1 is LNHDA and CDR2 is SQIVND (reference sequence). V lost 5 bases and J 3 bases, leaving 10 bases between the germline ends. The CDR3 spans 13 residues. The CDR3 nucleotides read TGTGCCAGTAGTTCACAGGGCGACACTGAAGCTTTCTTT. It codes for CASSSQGDTEAFF.

The chain has TRBV5-4 and TRBJ2-3, with 7 positions matching TRBD2. Germline V CDR1 and CDR2: SGHNT, YYREEE (reference sequence). The CDR3 spans 16 residues. J gave up 1 base and V 4 bases, and 9 bases lay outside the gene matches. CDR3 nucleotides: TGTGCCAGCAGCCCATTGCGGGAGTCGGGCACAGATACGCAGTATTTT. As protein: CASSPLRESGTDTQYF.

The V and J genes are TRBV6-6 and TRBJ1-1; 7 bases map to TRBD1. After removal of 8 bases from V and 6 bases from J, the junction contained 9 bases not matched to a gene. CDR1 and CDR2 (germline): MNHNY, SVGAGI (reference sequence). The CDR3 extends over 13 amino acids. DNA for the CDR3: TGTGCCAGCTCCCTGGGACAGCCTCCTGAAGCTTTCTTT. Translating it yields CASSLGQPPEAFF.

The DNA of the CDR3 is TGTGCCAGCAGCAACGATGTTAGCACAGATACGCAGTATTTT. Its protein product is CASSNDVSTDTQYF. V gene TRBV21-1 combines with J gene TRBJ2-3. TRBV21-1 counts as a pseudogene. This CDR3 is built from 14 residues.

The chain has TRBV5-1 and TRBJ2-3, with TRBD1 identical over 7 bases. This CDR3 contains 13 residues. V dropped 4 bases and J dropped 9; count of bases not matched to a gene: 8. The germline gives CDR1 SGHRS, CDR2 YFSETQ. The CDR3 region is CASSKDRLDTQYF. The DNA for the CDR3 is TGCGCCAGCAGCAAGGACAGGTTAGACACGCAGTATTTT.